This TCR beta chain was sequenced during a study of blood T cell repertoires in COVID-19. Background on the study: Whether acute or convalescent, the COVID-19 samples came from the United States, Italy and Spain. In each case, the material was cDNA or gDNA derived from T cells, B-cell-depleted T cells, or PBMCs.

This clone was recorded only once. In the authors' methods: From reference gene primer amplification, estimates of nucleated cell counts were derived. Measured with immunoSEQ multiplex PCR; TCRdb has only the in-frame clones, and not every one. D and trimming were read from the DNA, whereas the V and J calls and clone size are those reported in that table. This sample yields approximately 98,000 clones, of which approximately 81% are seen a single time; approximately 4% belongs to the top ten. Trimming stripped 4 bases from V and 5 bases from J, with 15 bases between. CDR3 size: 14 residues. Germline assignment: CDR1 SGHDT and CDR2 YYEEEE.

The genes are TRBV5-6 and TRBJ1-1; D perhaps matches TRBD1 (6 bases). The sequenced sample was peripheral blood. This TCR was recovered from a man aged 60-69 years with acute or convalescent COVID-19. CDR3 loop: CASSQGFRDTEAFF. The DNA for the CDR3 is TGTGCCAGCAGCCAGGGGTTCAGGGATACTGAAGCTTTCTTT.